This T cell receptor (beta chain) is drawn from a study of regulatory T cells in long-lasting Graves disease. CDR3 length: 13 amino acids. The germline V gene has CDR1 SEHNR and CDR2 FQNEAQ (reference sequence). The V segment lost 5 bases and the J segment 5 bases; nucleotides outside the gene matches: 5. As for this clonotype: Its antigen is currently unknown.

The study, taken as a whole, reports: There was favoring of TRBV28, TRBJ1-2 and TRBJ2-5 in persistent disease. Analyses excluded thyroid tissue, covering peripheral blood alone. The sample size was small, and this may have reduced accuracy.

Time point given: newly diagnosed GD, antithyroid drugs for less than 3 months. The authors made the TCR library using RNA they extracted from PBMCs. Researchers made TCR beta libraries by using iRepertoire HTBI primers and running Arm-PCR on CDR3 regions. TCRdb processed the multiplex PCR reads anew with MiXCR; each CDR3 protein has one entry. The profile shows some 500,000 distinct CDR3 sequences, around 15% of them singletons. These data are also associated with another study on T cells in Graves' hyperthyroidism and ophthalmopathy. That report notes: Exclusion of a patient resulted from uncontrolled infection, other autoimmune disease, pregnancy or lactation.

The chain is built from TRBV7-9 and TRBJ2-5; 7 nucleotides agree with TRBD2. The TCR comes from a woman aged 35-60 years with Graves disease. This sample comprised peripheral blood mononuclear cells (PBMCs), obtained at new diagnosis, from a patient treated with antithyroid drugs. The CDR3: CASSTMGGETQYF. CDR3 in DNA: TGTGCCAGCAGCACCATGGGAGGGGAGACCCAGTACTTC.